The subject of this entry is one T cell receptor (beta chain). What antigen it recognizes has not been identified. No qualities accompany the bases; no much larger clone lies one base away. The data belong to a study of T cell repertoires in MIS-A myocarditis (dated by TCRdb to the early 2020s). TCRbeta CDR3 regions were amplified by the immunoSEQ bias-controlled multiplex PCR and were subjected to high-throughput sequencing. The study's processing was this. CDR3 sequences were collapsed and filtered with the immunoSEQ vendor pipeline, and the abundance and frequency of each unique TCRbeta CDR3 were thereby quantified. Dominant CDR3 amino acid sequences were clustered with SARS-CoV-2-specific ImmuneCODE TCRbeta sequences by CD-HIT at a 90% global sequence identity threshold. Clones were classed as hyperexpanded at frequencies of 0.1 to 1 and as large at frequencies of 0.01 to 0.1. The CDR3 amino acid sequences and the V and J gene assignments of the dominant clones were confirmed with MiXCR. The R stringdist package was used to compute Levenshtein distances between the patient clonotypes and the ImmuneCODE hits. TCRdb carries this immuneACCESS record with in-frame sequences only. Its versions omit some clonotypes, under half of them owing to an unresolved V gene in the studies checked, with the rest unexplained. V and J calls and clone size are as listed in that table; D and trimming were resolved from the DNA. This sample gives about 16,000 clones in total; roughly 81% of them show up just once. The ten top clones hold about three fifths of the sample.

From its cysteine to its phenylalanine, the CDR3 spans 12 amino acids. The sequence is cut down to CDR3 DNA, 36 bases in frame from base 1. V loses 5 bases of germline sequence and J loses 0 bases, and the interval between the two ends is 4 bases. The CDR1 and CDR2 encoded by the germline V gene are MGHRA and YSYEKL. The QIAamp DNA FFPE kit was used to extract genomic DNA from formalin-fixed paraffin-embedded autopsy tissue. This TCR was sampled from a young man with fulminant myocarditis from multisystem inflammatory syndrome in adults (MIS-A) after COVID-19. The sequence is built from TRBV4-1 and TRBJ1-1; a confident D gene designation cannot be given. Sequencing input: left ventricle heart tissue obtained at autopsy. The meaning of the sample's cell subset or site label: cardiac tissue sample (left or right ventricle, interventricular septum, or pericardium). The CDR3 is CASSGVNTEAFF. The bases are TGCGCCAGCAGCGGAGTGAACACTGAAGCTTTCTTT.